A single sample is the source of the 2 T cell receptor beta chains below, sequenced in a study of CD8+ T cells in alopecia areata. The sample's treatment: oral pan-JAK inhibitor, 5-10 mg twice daily. Reverse transcribed after extraction, RNA yielded cDNA as the sequencing template. Data came from immunoSEQ multiplex PCR; TCRdb stores just in-frame clones and leaves some out. The table shows about 200,000 clones, with roughly 64% occurring only once. Sample: CD4+ T cells sorted from blood, taken at week 24, from a patient treated with tofacitinib. The source of these receptors is a human donor with alopecia areata.

The DNA of the CDR3 is TGTGCCAGCAGTCCAAAGCCCGTTGGCCTGATTTACACCGGGGAGCTGTTTTTT. Encoded protein: CASSPKPVGLIYTGELFF. The chain employs TRBV28 and TRBJ2-2; no clear D. The V gene lost 5 bases and the J gene lost 3 bases, with 22 bases spanning the gap. The CDR3 sequence is 18 residues long. Germline loops: CDR1 MDHEN, CDR2 SYDVKM.

The chain is built from TRBV7-2 and TRBJ2-7, with no clear D. Germline loops: CDR1 SGHTA, CDR2 FQGNSA. The germline V and J ends were trimmed by 2 bases and 4 bases, with 12 bases remaining between them. The CDR3 is 14 residues long. The CDR3 nucleotides are TGTGCCAGCAGCTTAAGCCAGGCTTCTTACGAGCAGTACTTC. It translates to CASSLSQASYEQYF.